The 8 T cell receptor beta chains listed next were all sequenced from one sample in a study of blood T cell repertoires in COVID-19. Sequenced by immunoSEQ multiplex PCR; TCRdb stores in-frame clones only, minus some. The sample shows tens of thousands of clones, 87% of them seen only once. What was sequenced was peripheral blood. The receptor set was obtained from a woman aged 45-65 years with active or convalescent COVID-19.

The chain joins TRBV18 to TRBJ1-3; 10 nucleotides align to TRBD1. Germline CDR1 reads KGHSH; CDR2 reads LQKENI. The CDR3 runs 20 residues. The V gene end was trimmed by 3 bases and the J gene end by 0 bases; junction bases not matched to a gene: 14. The CDR3 loop is CASSPSQTGGSPSSGNTIYF. DNA for the CDR3: TGTGCCAGCTCACCTTCCCAGACAGGGGGCTCTCCTAGCTCTGGAAACACCATATATTTT.

V gene TRBV5-5 combines with J gene TRBJ1-3, with D maybe TRBD1 (5 bases). V lost 3 bases and J lost 4, with 23 bases in between. Germline lookup yields CDR1 SGHKS and CDR2 YYEKEE (reference sequence). The CDR3 extends over 18 amino acids. CDR3 nucleotides: TGTGCCAGCAGCTCGAATCCCGGGACTCCCGTTCCGGGAAACACCATATATTTT. This encodes CASSSNPGTPVPGNTIYF.

This rearrangement joins TRBV6-2 or TRBV6-3 to TRBJ2-2, with a weak D call TRBD2 (5 bases). The CDR3 consists of 16 residues. Germline CDR1 reads MNHEY; CDR2 reads SVGEGT. Trimming shortened V by 5 bases and J by 8 bases, and 21 bases separated the two germline ends. The DNA for the CDR3 is TGTGCCAGCAGTGCCACCGAGGCGGGCCTCTCGGGGGAGCTGTTTTTT. As protein: CASSATEAGLSGELFF.

The V call is TRBV7-2, the J call TRBJ1-2; D is perhaps TRBD1 (5 bases). The CDR3 runs 15 residues. The V gene lost 5 bases and the J gene lost 7 bases, with 20 bases spanning the gap. Per the germline V gene, CDR1 is SGHTA and CDR2 is FQGNSA. DNA of the CDR3: TGTGCCAGCAGCGGGACGCTACCTATGGGGGGTGGCTACACCTTC. Translating it yields CASSGTLPMGGGYTF. Full variable domain (rest looked up from reference TRBV7-2 and TRBJ1-2): GAGVSQSPSNKVTEKGKDVELRCDPISGHTALYWYRQSLGQGLEFLIYFQGNSAPDKSGLPSDRFSAERTGGSVSTLTIQRTQQEDSAVYLCASSGTLPMGGGYTFGSGTRLTVV.

The rearrangement uses TRBV30 and TRBJ2-3, with 9 bases fitting TRBD1. CDR1 is GTSNPN and CDR2 is SVGIG in the germline V gene (reference sequence). Germline trimming cut 5 bases from V and 1 base from J; bases unmatched to any gene: 4. This CDR3 spans 14 amino acids. CDR3 in DNA: TGTGCCTGGCGTAGGACAGGGGGCACAGATACGCAGTATTTT. Its translation is CAWRRTGGTDTQYF.

This chain connects TRBV6-2 or TRBV6-3 to TRBJ2-1; TRBD2 matches 11 bases. Germline assignment: CDR1 MNHEY and CDR2 SVGEGT. The CDR3 is made up of 17 amino acids. Trimming took 2 bases from V and 7 from J; bases not matched to a gene: 10. CDR3 bases: TGTGCCAGCAGTTACCCCCTTGGTAGCGGGGGGGGTAATGAGCAGTTCTTC. Protein sequence: CASSYPLGSGGGNEQFF.

Note on this clone: The DNA is left out, because the CDR3 cannot be placed on it with certainty; the CDR3 is given as TCRdb lists it. This chain joins TRBV21-1 and TRBJ1-1. TRBV21-1 counts as a pseudogene. The CDR3 totals 15 residues, both ends included. The CDR3 reads CASSSPWGEGTEAFF.

This rearrangement joins TRBV6-4 to TRBJ2-1, with TRBD2 matching over 10 bases. The length of the CDR3 is 15 residues. With 2 bases clipped from V and 3 bases from J, the junction kept 1 base outside the gene matches. In germline, CDR1 is MRHNA, CDR2 SNTAGT. In DNA, the CDR3 is TGTGCCAGCAGTGACGTAGCGGGGGGCTACAATGAGCAGTTCTTC. Amino acids: CASSDVAGGYNEQFF.